This T cell receptor (beta chain) was sequenced for a study of T cells in Graves' hyperthyroidism and ophthalmopathy. Study-wide results and limits: Among thyroid clonotypes expanded above 0.001, most also appeared in blood.

Amplified TCR beta CDR3 regions came from RNA transcripts. The HTBI primer set drove a first-round RT-PCR of the TCR CDR3. MiXCR was run by TCRdb on the multiplex PCR reads, yielding one entry per CDR3 protein. This sample has approximately 560,000 distinct CDR3 sequences, with roughly 50% found just once. Absence of ophthalmopathy progression within 18 months defined stable Graves' hyperthyroidism. V was cut by 5 bases and J by 1 base, with 15 bases left in between. The CDR3 spans 16 residues. Germline V gene data show CDR1 as SGHVS and CDR2 as FQNEAQ. This clonotype was seen a handful of times. Its antigen is unknown.

This clonotype was sampled from a woman under 30 with Graves' hyperthyroidism. The chain is built from TRBV7-8 and TRBJ1-5; D may be TRBD1 (5 bases). The source material was peripheral blood or thyroid tissue (not recorded which). The CDR3 reads CASSRDEARSNQPQHF. CDR3 DNA: TGTGCCAGCAGCCGGGACGAAGCAAGGAGCAATCAGCCCCAGCATTTT.